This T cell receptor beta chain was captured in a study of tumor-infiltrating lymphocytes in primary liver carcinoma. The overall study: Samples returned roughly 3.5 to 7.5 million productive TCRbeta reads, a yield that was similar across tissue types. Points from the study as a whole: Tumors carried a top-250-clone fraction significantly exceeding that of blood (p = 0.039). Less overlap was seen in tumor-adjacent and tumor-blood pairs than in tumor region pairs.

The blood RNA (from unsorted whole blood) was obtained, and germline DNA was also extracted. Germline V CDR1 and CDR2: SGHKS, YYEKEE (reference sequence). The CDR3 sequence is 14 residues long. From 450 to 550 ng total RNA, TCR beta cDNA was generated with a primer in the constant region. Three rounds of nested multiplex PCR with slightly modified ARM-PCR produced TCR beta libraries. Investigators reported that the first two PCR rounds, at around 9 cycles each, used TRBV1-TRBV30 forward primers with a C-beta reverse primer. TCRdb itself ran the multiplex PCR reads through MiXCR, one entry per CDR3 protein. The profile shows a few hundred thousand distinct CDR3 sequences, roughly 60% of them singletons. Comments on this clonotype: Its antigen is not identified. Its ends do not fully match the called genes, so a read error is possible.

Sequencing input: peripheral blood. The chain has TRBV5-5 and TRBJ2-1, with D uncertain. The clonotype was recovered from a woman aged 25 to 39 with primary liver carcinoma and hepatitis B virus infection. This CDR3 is CASSLVGFYNEKFF. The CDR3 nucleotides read TGTGCCAGCAGCTTAGTGGGATTCTACAATGAGAAGTTCTTC.